This T cell receptor beta chain was retrieved from a study of cytomegalovirus exposure and HLA in healthy donors. Study results and caveats: With later analysis, a missense DCLRE1C variant became linked to TCR beta V- and J-gene trimming. The study had only CMV serostatus as immune exposure information. According to a later analysis, most TCR beta chains associated with CMV appeared HLA-restricted.

As for this clone: What it recognizes is unknown.

This PCR relied on a set of 60 Vbeta primers and 13 Jbeta primers. Sequencing used immunoSEQ multiplex PCR; TCRdb keeps in-frame clones, though not all of them. The table lists over 80,000 clones, roughly 74% of them singletons. V was clipped by 4 bases and J by 0 bases; unmatched bases: 9. Germline CDR1 reads SGDLS; CDR2 reads YYNGEE. This CDR3 is built from 17 residues. The sample consisted of PBMCs. The TCR sequence derives from a woman in her 70s in good health and CMV-seropositive. J is TRBJ2-2 and V is TRBV9; 7 bases align to TRBD2. DNA of the CDR3: TGTGCCAGCAGCTTCCTCCCGGGAGGAGCGAACACCGGGGAGCTGTTTTTT. Translation: CASSFLPGGANTGELFF.